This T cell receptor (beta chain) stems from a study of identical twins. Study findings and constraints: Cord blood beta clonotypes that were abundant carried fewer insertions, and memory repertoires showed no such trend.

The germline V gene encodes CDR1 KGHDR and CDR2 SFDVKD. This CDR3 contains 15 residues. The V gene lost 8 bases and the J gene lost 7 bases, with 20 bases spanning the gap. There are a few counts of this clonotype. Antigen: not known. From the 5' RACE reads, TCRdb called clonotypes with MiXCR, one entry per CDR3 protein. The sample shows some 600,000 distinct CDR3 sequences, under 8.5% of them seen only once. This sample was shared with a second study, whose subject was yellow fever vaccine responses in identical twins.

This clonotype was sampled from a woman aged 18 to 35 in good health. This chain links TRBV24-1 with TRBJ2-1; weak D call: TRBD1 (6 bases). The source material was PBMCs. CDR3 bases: TGTGCCACCACCTCAGGGGCGTCCCTTCGAAATGAGCAGTTCTTC. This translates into CATTSGASLRNEQFF.